Listed below are T cell receptor beta chains from one sample, sequenced in a study of shared clonotypes between healthy human individuals. TCRdb's copy holds only in-frame clones and misses some; the assay was immunoSEQ multiplex PCR. This table holds 600,000 to 750,000 clones, 90% found once. Sequenced input: memory CD8+ T cells from PBMCs. The receptors originated from a man younger than 30 in good health. Some clones in this sample may be carry-over from other donors' samples. Both conserved end residues are part of each CDR3. Fields, in order: J gene, D gene, V gene, clone size, CDR3 protein, CDR3 DNA. A D gene is named only where the DNA matches it firmly. The listing skips clone size in some rows; elsewhere it reads once, few, many or a size class.

>TRBJ2-1|NA|TRBV19|NA
CASSQTGSSYNEQFF
TGTGCCAGTAGCCAAACAGGGAGCTCCTACAATGAGCAGTTCTTC
>TRBJ1-2|NA|TRBV9|NA
CASRSTGLNYGYTF
TGTGCCAGCAGGTCCACGGGACTCAACTATGGCTACACCTTC
>TRBJ1-2|NA|TRBV7-9|NA
CASSRNRVKVDYGYTF
TGTGCCAGCAGCCGAAACAGGGTTAAGGTCGACTATGGCTACACCTTC
>TRBJ1-4|TRBD1|TRBV2|NA
CASSETGRKTNEKLFF
TGTGCCAGCAGTGAGACAGGGAGAAAGACTAATGAAAAACTGTTTTTT
>TRBJ2-4|TRBD2|TRBV10-2|NA
CASRGLAGSGMLLAKNIQYF
TGCGCCAGCAGGGGACTAGCGGGAAGCGGGATGTTACTAGCCAAAAACATTCAGTACTTC
>TRBJ2-3|NA|TRBV13|NA
CASSFPLVDTQYF
TGTGCCAGCAGCTTCCCGTTGGTGGATACGCAGTATTTT
>TRBJ2-1|NA|TRBV30|once
CAWSVGRSSYNEQFF
TGTGCCTGGAGCGTAGGACGAAGCTCCTACAATGAGCAGTTCTTC
>TRBJ2-1|NA|TRBV9|NA
CASSGNEQFF
TGTGCCAGCAGCGGAAATGAGCAGTTCTTC
>TRBJ2-7|TRBD2|TRBV4-1|NA
CASTPLAGPYEQYF
TGCGCCAGCACCCCCCTAGCGGGCCCCTACGAGCAGTACTTC
>TRBJ1-6|NA|TRBV5-4|NA
CASSKDGGNSPLHF
TGTGCCAGCAGCAAGGACGGCGGTAATTCACCCCTCCACTTT
>TRBJ1-1|NA|TRBV27|few
CASSLVSGFPEAFF
TGTGCCAGCAGTTTAGTGTCGGGATTCCCTGAAGCTTTCTTT
>TRBJ2-1|TRBD2|TRBV13|NA
CASSPRLAAIYNEQFF
TGTGCCAGCAGCCCCCGACTAGCGGCAATATACAATGAGCAGTTCTTC
>TRBJ2-1|TRBD2|TRBV30|NA
CAWGAPGLAGVDGQFF
TGTGCCTGGGGGGCTCCGGGACTAGCGGGAGTGGATGGACAGTTCTTC
>TRBJ2-2|NA|TRBV7-2|NA
CASSLAATGELFF
TGTGCCAGCAGCTTAGCGGCCACCGGGGAGCTGTTTTTT
>TRBJ2-7|NA|TRBV5-6|NA
CASVLGANTYEQYF
TGTGCCAGCGTATTGGGGGCGAACACCTACGAGCAGTACTTC
>TRBJ2-3|TRBD2|TRBV10-3|NA
CAISDPGLAGNTQYF
TGTGCCATCAGTGACCCGGGACTAGCTGGAAATACGCAGTATTTT